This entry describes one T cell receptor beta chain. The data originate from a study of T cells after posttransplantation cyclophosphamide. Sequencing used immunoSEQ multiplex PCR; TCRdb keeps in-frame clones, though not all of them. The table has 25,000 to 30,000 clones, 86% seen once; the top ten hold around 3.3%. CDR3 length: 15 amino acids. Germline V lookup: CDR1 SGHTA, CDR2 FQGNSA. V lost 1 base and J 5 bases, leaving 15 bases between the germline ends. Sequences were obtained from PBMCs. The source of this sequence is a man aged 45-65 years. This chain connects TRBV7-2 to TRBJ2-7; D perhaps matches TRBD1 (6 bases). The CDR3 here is CASSLGWQGRNEQYF. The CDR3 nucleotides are TGTGCCAGCAGCTTAGGGTGGCAGGGGCGCAACGAGCAGTACTTC.